Sequencing of this TCR beta chain was carried out in a study of monozygotic twins with inflammatory bowel disease. The CDR3 is made up of 14 amino acids. Blood was collected, approximately 2.7 ml per donor. TCRdb reprocessed the 5' RACE reads, with one entry per CDR3 protein and no DNA. This listing includes fewer than 400,000 distinct CDR3 sequences. The chain couples TRBV21-1 to TRBJ2-7; TCRdb gives TRBD1 as the D gene, but with no DNA this cannot be confirmed. TRBV21-1 is an annotated pseudogene. Material: blood. The TCR was taken from a human donor with ulcerative colitis or Crohn's disease, or a healthy co-twin of an affected twin (not recorded which). CDR3 sequence reads: CASSPRDSLYEQYF.